The clone carrying this T cell receptor beta chain has ten or more counts. Its antigen remains unknown. These data are taken from a study of neurological immune-mediated disorders. Study-wide points: In multiple sclerosis patients, the repertoire cluster was unrelated to clinical or MRI findings.

TCRdb re-derived calls from the 5' RACE reads in MiXCR, one entry per CDR3 protein. This sample carries fewer than 75,000 distinct CDR3 sequences, roughly 4.3% of them seen once, and the ten largest clones take around 6.9%. V shed 4 bases and J 8 bases; nucleotides not matched to a gene: 5. Per the germline V gene, CDR1 is LGHDT and CDR2 is YNNKEL (reference sequence). The CDR3 is 15 amino acids. This chain connects TRBV3-1 to TRBJ2-1; TRBD2 matches at 13 bases. This sequence was found in a man aged 30 to 45 with multiple sclerosis. Input material: PBMCs. The CDR3 here is CASSLLAGGQDEQFF. CDR3 bases: TGTGCCAGCAGCCTACTAGCGGGGGGGCAGGATGAGCAGTTCTTC.